This T cell receptor beta chain was sequenced for a study of Ad26.COV2.S vaccination and SARS-CoV-2 variants. About the study: By the intramuscular route, Ad26.COV2.S was given once, or twice 56 days apart.

TCRdb's copy holds only in-frame clones and misses some; the assay was immunoSEQ multiplex PCR. The sample includes roughly 380,000 clones, more than 75% of them seen just once. The germline V and J ends were trimmed by 6 bases and 0 bases, with 7 bases remaining between them. Germline V gives CDR1 SGHNT, CDR2 YENEEA. The CDR3 sequence is 13 residues long. A note on this clone: What it binds is not known. Other DNA sequences in the same sample also yield this CDR3.

The treatment is: about 20 received Ad26.COV2.S at low or high dose, single or two shots; several received placebo; per-sample allocation not given. Specimens were obtained on day 63 following the first vaccine or placebo injection. General study results and limits: Vaccinated individuals (as opposed to placebo recipients) had higher spike-specific TCR breadth.

The V gene is TRBV11-3, the J gene TRBJ2-3, with D uncertain. This TCR was recovered from a person between 18 and 60 years old who received the Ad26.COV2.S COVID-19 vaccine or a placebo. The input for sequencing was peripheral blood, taken in a trial of Ad26.COV2.S vaccine versus placebo. The CDR3 reads CASSLDSTDTQYF. The CDR3 DNA reads TGTGCCAGCAGTTTGGACAGCACAGATACGCAGTATTTT.